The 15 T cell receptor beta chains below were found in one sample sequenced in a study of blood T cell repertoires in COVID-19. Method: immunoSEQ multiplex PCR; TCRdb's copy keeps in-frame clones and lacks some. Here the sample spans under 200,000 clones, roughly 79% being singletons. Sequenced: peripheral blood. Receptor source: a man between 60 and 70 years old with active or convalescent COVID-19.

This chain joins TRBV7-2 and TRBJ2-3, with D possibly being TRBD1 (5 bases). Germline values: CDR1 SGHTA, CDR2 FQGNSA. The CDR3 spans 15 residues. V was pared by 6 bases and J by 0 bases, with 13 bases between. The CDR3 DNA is TGTGCCAGCAGTATCCAAACAGGTAGCACAGATACGCAGTATTTT. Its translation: CASSIQTGSTDTQYF.

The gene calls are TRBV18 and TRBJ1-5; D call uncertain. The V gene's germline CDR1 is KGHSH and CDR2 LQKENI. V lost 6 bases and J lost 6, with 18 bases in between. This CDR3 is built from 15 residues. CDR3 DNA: TGTGCCAGCTCGAGGACTCCCGAGGTGGGTCAGCCCCAGCATTTT. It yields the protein CASSRTPEVGQPQHF.

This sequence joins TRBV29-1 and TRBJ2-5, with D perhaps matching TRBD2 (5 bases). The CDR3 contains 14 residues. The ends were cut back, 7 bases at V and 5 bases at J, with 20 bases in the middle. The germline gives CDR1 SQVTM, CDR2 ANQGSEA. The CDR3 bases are TGCAGCGCCGTTGATCCGCTCCGCGGGGAGACCCAGTACTTC. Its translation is CSAVDPLRGETQYF.

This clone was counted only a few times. The CDR3 region has the DNA TGTGCCAGCAGCATAAGACTAGCGGGAGTCTACGAGCAGTACTTC. It is translated as CASSIRLAGVYEQYF. The rearrangement joins TRBV7-8 to TRBJ2-7, with 12 bases that match TRBD2. J lost 3 bases, V lost 5 bases, and 5 bases had no gene match. The CDR3 covers 15 residues. CDR1 is SGHVS and CDR2 is FQNEAQ in the germline V gene.

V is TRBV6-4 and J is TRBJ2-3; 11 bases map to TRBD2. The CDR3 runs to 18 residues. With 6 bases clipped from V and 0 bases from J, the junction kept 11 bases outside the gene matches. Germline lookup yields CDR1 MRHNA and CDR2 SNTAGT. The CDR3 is CASRGLKGLAVSTDTQYF. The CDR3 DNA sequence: TGTGCCAGCAGGGGTCTCAAGGGACTAGCGGTTAGCACAGATACGCAGTATTTT.

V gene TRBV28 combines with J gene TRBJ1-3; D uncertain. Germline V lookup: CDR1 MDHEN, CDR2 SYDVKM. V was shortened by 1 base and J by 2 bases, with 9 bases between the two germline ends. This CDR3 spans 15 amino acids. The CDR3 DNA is TGTGCCAGCAGTTTATCCCGAGGGCCTGGAAACACCATATATTTT. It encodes CASSLSRGPGNTIYF.

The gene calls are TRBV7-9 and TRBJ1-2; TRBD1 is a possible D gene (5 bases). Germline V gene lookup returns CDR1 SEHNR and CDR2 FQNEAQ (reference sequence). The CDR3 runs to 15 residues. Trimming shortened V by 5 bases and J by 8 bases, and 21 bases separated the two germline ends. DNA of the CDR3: TGTGCCAGCAGCGCTCTTAGCACGGGGAGGGGCGGCTACACCTTC. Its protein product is CASSALSTGRGGYTF.

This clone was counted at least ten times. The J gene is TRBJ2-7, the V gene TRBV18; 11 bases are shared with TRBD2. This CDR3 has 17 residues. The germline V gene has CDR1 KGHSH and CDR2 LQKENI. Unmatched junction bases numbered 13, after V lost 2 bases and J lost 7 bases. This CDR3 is CASSPNPFSGRASEQYF. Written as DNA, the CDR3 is TGTGCCAGCTCACCAAACCCGTTTAGCGGGAGGGCGAGTGAGCAGTACTTC.

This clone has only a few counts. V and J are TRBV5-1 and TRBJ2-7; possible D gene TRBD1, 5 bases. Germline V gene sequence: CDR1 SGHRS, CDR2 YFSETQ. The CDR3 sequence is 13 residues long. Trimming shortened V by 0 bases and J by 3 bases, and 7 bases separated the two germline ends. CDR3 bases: TGCGCCAGCAGCTTGGGACAGTTCTACGAGCAGTACTTC. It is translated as CASSLGQFYEQYF.

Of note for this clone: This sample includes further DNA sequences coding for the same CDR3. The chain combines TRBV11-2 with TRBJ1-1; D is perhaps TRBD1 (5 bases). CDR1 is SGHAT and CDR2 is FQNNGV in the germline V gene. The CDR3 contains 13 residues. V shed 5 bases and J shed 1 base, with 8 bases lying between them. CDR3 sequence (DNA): TGTGCCAGCAGCACCCAGGGGAACACTGAAGCTTTCTTT. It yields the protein CASSTQGNTEAFF.

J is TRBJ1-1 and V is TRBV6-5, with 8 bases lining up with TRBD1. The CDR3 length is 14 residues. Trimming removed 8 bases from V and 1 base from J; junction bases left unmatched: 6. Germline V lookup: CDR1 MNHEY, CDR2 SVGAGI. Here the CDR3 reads CASGPGQENTEAFF. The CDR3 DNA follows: TGTGCCAGCGGCCCGGGACAGGAGAACACTGAAGCTTTCTTT.

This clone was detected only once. The CDR3 coding sequence is TGTGCCAGCAGTTCCCGACAGGGATTAAGGCAAGAGACCCAGTACTTC. Residues: CASSSRQGLRQETQYF. The chain combines TRBV27 with TRBJ2-5; TRBD1 agrees at 7 bases. V shed 4 bases, J shed 2 bases, and the junction held 10 bases outside the gene matches. Germline V lookup: CDR1 MNHEY, CDR2 SMNVEV (reference sequence). CDR3 length equals 16 residues.

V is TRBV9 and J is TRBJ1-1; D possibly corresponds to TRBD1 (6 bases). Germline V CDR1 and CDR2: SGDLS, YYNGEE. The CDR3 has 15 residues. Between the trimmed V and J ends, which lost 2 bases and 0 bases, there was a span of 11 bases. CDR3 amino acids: CASSVSGQLNTEAFF. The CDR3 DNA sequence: TGTGCCAGCAGCGTTTCCGGACAGCTGAACACTGAAGCTTTCTTT.

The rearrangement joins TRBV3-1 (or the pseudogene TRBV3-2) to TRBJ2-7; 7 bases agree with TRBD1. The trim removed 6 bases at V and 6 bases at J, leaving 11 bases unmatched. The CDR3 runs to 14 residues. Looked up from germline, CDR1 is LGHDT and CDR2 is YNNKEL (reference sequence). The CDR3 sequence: CASSIQGSFTEQYF. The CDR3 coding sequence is TGTGCCAGCAGTATACAGGGGTCTTTCACCGAGCAGTACTTC.

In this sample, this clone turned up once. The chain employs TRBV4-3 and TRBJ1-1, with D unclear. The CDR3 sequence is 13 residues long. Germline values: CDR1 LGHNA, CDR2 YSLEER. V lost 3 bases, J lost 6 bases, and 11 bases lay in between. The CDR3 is CASSHSTGAEAFF. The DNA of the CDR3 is TGCGCCAGCAGCCATTCGACGGGAGCTGAAGCTTTCTTT.